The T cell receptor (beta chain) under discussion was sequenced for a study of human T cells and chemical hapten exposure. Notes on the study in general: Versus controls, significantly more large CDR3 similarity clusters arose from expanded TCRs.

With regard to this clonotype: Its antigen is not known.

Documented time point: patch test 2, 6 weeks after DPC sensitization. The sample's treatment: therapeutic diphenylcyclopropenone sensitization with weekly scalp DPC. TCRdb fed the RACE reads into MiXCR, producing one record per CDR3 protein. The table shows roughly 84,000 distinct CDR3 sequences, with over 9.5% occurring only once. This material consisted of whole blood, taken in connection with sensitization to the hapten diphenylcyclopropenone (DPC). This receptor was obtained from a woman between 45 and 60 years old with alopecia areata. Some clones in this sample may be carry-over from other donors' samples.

The DNA for the CDR3 is TGTGCCAGCAGTTACGGCGGGGGGCGAAACACTGAAGCTTTCTTT. Translation: CASSYGGGRNTEAFF. The rearrangement joins TRBV6-6 to TRBJ1-1, with a weak D call TRBD1 (6 bases). Deletions cut 2 bases from V and 2 bases from J, with 12 bases between. Germline-derived CDR1 and CDR2 are MNHNY and SVGAGI (reference sequence). The CDR3 has 15 residues.